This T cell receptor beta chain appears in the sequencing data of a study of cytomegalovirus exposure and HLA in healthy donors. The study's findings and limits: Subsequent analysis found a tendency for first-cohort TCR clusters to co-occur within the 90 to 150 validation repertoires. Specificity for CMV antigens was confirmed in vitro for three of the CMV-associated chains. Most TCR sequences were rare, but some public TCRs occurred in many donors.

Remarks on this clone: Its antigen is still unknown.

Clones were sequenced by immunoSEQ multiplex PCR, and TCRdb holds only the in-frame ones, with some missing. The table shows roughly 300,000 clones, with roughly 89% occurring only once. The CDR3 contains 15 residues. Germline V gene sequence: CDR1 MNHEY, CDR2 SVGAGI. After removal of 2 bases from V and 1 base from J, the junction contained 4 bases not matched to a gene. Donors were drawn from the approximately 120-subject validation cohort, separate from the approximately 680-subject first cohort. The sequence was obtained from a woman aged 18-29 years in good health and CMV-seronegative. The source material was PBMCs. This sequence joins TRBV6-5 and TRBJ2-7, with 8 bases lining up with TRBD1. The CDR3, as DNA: TGTGCCAGCAGTTACGGTGGGACAGGTTCCTACGAGCAGTACTTC. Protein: CASSYGGTGSYEQYF.